These T cell receptor beta chains were read from a single sample in a study of shared clonotypes between healthy human individuals. Method: immunoSEQ multiplex PCR; TCRdb's copy keeps in-frame clones and lacks some. The sample lists hundreds of thousands of clones, around 73% occurring once. The sequenced material came from memory CD4+ T cells sorted from blood. These receptors came from a woman under 40 in good health. Each CDR3 is given with its conserved first and last residue. D genes are given only for firm matches. Where a row states a size, it is once, few, many or the class of an expanded clone; other rows omit it.

D: .
length: 17
J: TRBJ2-2
size: .
V: TRBV15
CDR3: CATSRDLGTSNTGELFF
DNA: TGTGCCACCAGCAGAGATTTGGGGACTTCGAACACCGGGGAGCTGTTTTTT

D: .
length: 15
J: TRBJ2-7
size: .
V: TRBV15
CDR3: CATSRASASSYEQYF
DNA: TGTGCCACCAGCAGAGCTAGCGCAAGCTCCTACGAGCAGTACTTC

D: TRBD1
length: 13
J: TRBJ1-4
size: .
V: TRBV2
CDR3: CATGTGDNEKLFF
DNA: TGTGCCACCGGGACAGGAGATAATGAAAAACTGTTTTTT

D: .
length: 13
J: TRBJ1-2
size: .
V: TRBV19
CDR3: CASSAGASYGYTF
DNA: TGTGCCAGTAGCGCGGGGGCGAGCTATGGCTACACCTTC

D: TRBD1
length: 15
J: TRBJ2-7
size: few
V: TRBV11-2
CDR3: CASTLTGVGGYEQYF
DNA: TGTGCCAGCACCCTGACAGGGGTAGGAGGCTACGAGCAGTACTTC

D: TRBD2
length: 14
J: TRBJ2-1
size: .
V: TRBV19
CDR3: CASSSSSGLNEQFF
DNA: TGTGCCAGTAGTTCCTCTAGCGGACTAAATGAGCAGTTCTTC

D: .
length: 10
J: TRBJ2-1
size: .
V: TRBV29-1
CDR3: CSVSYNEQFF
DNA: TGCAGCGTATCCTACAATGAGCAGTTCTTC

D: .
length: 12
J: TRBJ2-5
size: once
V: TRBV27
CDR3: CASSSRQETQYF
DNA: TGTGCCAGCAGTTCTAGACAAGAGACCCAGTACTTC

D: .
length: 16
J: TRBJ1-3
size: .
V: TRBV14
CDR3: CASSQRQVSAGNTIYF
DNA: TGTGCCAGCAGCCAAAGACAGGTCTCCGCTGGAAACACCATATATTTT

D: .
length: 15
J: TRBJ2-3
size: .
V: TRBV2
CDR3: CASSEMGPSTDTQYF
DNA: TGTGCCAGCAGTGAAATGGGACCAAGCACAGATACGCAGTATTTT

D: .
length: 15
J: TRBJ1-1
size: .
V: TRBV30
CDR3: CAWSVRTGAHRGAFF
DNA: TGTGCCTGGAGTGTACGAACGGGGGCCCACCGGGGAGCTTTCTTT

D: .
length: 14
J: TRBJ1-1
size: .
V: TRBV5-1
CDR3: CASSFFSGNTEAFF
DNA: TGCGCCAGCAGCTTTTTTAGCGGGAACACTGAAGCTTTCTTT

D: TRBD1
length: 14
J: TRBJ2-4
size: .
V: TRBV29-1
CDR3: CSVIETGGLNIQYF
DNA: TGCAGCGTTATCGAGACAGGGGGGTTGAACATTCAGTACTTC

D: .
length: 16
J: TRBJ2-7
size: .
V: TRBV2
CDR3: CASIRDPSMGNYEQYF
DNA: TGTGCCAGCATAAGGGACCCCTCAATGGGAAACTACGAGCAGTACTTC

D: TRBD1
length: 15
J: TRBJ2-5
size: .
V: TRBV5-1
CDR3: CASSLITGGGETQYF
DNA: TGCGCCAGCAGCTTAATTACAGGGGGAGGAGAGACCCAGTACTTC

D: .
length: 15
J: TRBJ1-4
size: .
V: TRBV5-6
CDR3: CASSLVLAGAEKLFF
DNA: TGTGCCAGCAGCTTGGTTCTCGCAGGGGCTGAAAAACTGTTTTTT

D: .
length: 15
J: TRBJ2-1
size: .
V: TRBV2
CDR3: CASSRGSVPYNEQFF
DNA: TGTGCCAGCTCTAGGGGGAGTGTTCCCTACAATGAGCAGTTCTTC

D: .
length: 14
J: TRBJ2-5
size: once
V: TRBV5-1
CDR3: CASSLSWRRETQYF
DNA: TGCGCCAGCAGCTTGTCTTGGAGAAGGGAGACCCAGTACTTC

D: .
length: 15
J: TRBJ1-4
size: .
V: TRBV7-2
CDR3: CASSPPNRANEKLFF
DNA: TGTGCCAGCAGCCCCCCCAACAGGGCTAATGAAAAACTGTTTTTT

D: .
length: 14
J: TRBJ2-3
size: few
V: TRBV28
CDR3: CASKQSGIPDTQYF
DNA: TGTGCCAGCAAGCAGAGTGGTATTCCAGATACGCAGTATTTT

D: TRBD1
length: 13
J: TRBJ1-2
size: .
V: TRBV29-1
CDR3: CSVERTGDYGYTF
DNA: TGCAGCGTTGAGAGAACAGGGGACTATGGCTACACCTTC

D: .
length: 13
J: TRBJ2-1
size: .
V: TRBV14
CDR3: CASSRGLDNEQFF
DNA: TGTGCCAGCAGCCGGGGACTCGACAATGAGCAGTTCTTC

D: .
length: 17
J: TRBJ2-3
size: .
V: TRBV5-4
CDR3: CASSRAPSSASTDTQYF
DNA: TGTGCCAGCAGCCGCGCACCATCTAGCGCCAGCACAGATACGCAGTATTTT

D: .
length: 16
J: TRBJ1-5
size: .
V: TRBV7-9
CDR3: CASSPTGPVPNQPQHF
DNA: TGTGCCAGCAGCCCTACAGGTCCGGTCCCCAATCAGCCCCAGCATTTT

D: .
length: 14
J: TRBJ2-1
size: few
V: TRBV7-2
CDR3: CASSLGSTYNEQFF
DNA: TGTGCCAGCAGCTTAGGGTCGACCTACAATGAGCAGTTCTTC

D: .
length: 15
J: TRBJ1-1
size: few
V: TRBV7-2
CDR3: CASSLGPGLNTEAFF
DNA: TGTGCCAGCAGCTTAGGTCCAGGGTTGAACACTGAAGCTTTCTTT

D: .
length: 12
J: TRBJ1-1
size: .
V: TRBV29-1
CDR3: CSVDGWGTEAFF
DNA: TGCAGCGTTGACGGATGGGGCACTGAAGCTTTCTTT

D: .
length: 13
J: TRBJ2-5
size: .
V: TRBV18
CDR3: CASSLGHQETQYF
DNA: TGTGCCAGCTCACTCGGACACCAAGAGACCCAGTACTTC

D: TRBD1
length: 14
J: TRBJ1-2
size: .
V: TRBV28
CDR3: CASSFPGQTLGYTF
DNA: TGTGCCAGCAGTTTCCCGGGACAGACTCTGGGCTACACCTTC

D: TRBD1
length: 14
J: TRBJ2-3
size: .
V: TRBV5-6
CDR3: CASSPGQGPDTQYF
DNA: TGTGCCAGCAGCCCCGGACAGGGACCAGATACGCAGTATTTT

D: TRBD2
length: 15
J: TRBJ2-3
size: .
V: TRBV2
CDR3: CASSPQTSGTDTQYF
DNA: TGTGCCAGCAGCCCCCAGACTAGCGGCACAGATACGCAGTATTTT

D: .
length: 12
J: TRBJ2-3
size: .
V: TRBV18
CDR3: CASSQTLDTQYF
DNA: TGTGCCAGCTCCCAGACTTTGGATACGCAGTATTTT

D: TRBD2
length: 18
J: TRBJ2-1
size: once
V: TRBV4-1
CDR3: CASSQEGLAGLWGNEQFF
DNA: TGCGCCAGCAGCCAAGAGGGACTAGCGGGCCTTTGGGGAAATGAGCAGTTCTTC

D: .
length: 13
J: TRBJ1-1
size: .
V: TRBV7-9
CDR3: CASSSRGDTEAFF
DNA: TGTGCCAGCAGCTCTCGGGGGGACACTGAAGCTTTCTTT

D: .
length: 15
J: TRBJ2-5
size: .
V: TRBV6-6
CDR3: CASSDPHRIQETQYF
DNA: TGTGCCAGCAGTGACCCCCACAGGATCCAAGAGACCCAGTACTTC

D: .
length: 15
J: TRBJ2-1
size: .
V: TRBV7-2
CDR3: CASSLVWERYNEQFF
DNA: TGTGCCAGCAGCTTAGTATGGGAGAGATACAATGAGCAGTTCTTC

D: .
length: 17
J: TRBJ2-7
size: .
V: TRBV5-1
CDR3: CASSLAERKGYTYEQYF
DNA: TGCGCCAGCAGCTTGGCCGAACGAAAGGGATATACTTACGAGCAGTACTTC

D: TRBD2
length: 15
J: TRBJ2-1
size: .
V: TRBV5-4
CDR3: CASSLGAGADNEQFF
DNA: TGTGCCAGCAGCTTGGGGGCGGGAGCGGATAATGAGCAGTTCTTC

D: .
length: 16
J: TRBJ1-5
size: .
V: TRBV2
CDR3: CASSDPWGMGNQPQHF
DNA: TGTGCCAGCAGTGATCCATGGGGGATGGGTAATCAGCCCCAGCATTTT

D: TRBD1
length: 16
J: TRBJ2-2
size: .
V: TRBV4-1
CDR3: CASSHTGTGGNEELFF
DNA: TGCGCCAGCAGCCACACCGGGACAGGGGGTAACGAGGAGCTGTTTTTT

D: TRBD2
length: 15
J: TRBJ2-1
size: .
V: TRBV5-1
CDR3: CASSSGLAVGDEQFF
DNA: TGCGCCAGCAGCTCGGGACTAGCGGTAGGGGATGAGCAGTTCTTC

D: .
length: 13
J: TRBJ1-5
size: .
V: TRBV27
CDR3: CASSLEINQPQHF
DNA: TGTGCCAGCAGTTTGGAGATCAATCAGCCCCAGCATTTT

D: .
length: 12
J: TRBJ1-3
size: few
V: TRBV30
CDR3: CAWDRTGNTIYF
DNA: TGTGCCTGGGACAGGACTGGAAACACCATATATTTT

D: .
length: 12
J: TRBJ2-7
size: once
V: TRBV19
CDR3: CASSIIGYEQYF
DNA: TGTGCCAGTAGTATAATCGGTTACGAGCAGTACTTC

D: .
length: 13
J: TRBJ1-2
size: few
V: TRBV4-2
CDR3: CASSRGTDYGYTF
DNA: TGTGCCAGCAGCCGCGGAACGGACTATGGCTACACCTTC

D: TRBD1
length: 15
J: TRBJ2-2
size: .
V: TRBV27
CDR3: CASRRGQGGAGELFF
DNA: TGTGCCAGCAGGCGGGGACAGGGTGGAGCCGGGGAGCTGTTTTTT

D: .
length: 13
J: TRBJ1-5
size: once
V: TRBV28
CDR3: CASHQYSNQPQHF
DNA: TGTGCCAGCCACCAGTATAGCAATCAGCCCCAGCATTTT

D: .
length: 15
J: TRBJ1-2
size: .
V: TRBV28
CDR3: CASSLGGGSNYGYTF
DNA: TGTGCCAGCAGTTTGGGGGGCGGATCTAACTATGGCTACACCTTC

D: .
length: 13
J: TRBJ2-5
size: .
V: TRBV4-1
CDR3: CASSPGMRETQYF
DNA: TGCGCCAGCAGCCCCGGCATGCGGGAGACCCAGTACTTC

D: .
length: 14
J: TRBJ1-1
size: .
V: TRBV9
CDR3: CASSVGGVNTEAFF
DNA: TGTGCCAGCAGCGTCGGGGGAGTGAACACTGAAGCTTTCTTT

D: .
length: 15
J: TRBJ1-1
size: .
V: TRBV7-3
CDR3: CASSFGPGLNTEAFF
DNA: TGTGCCAGCAGCTTCGGACCGGGTCTGAACACTGAAGCTTTCTTT

D: .
length: 17
J: TRBJ2-5
size: .
V: TRBV14
CDR3: CASSTAAGLFYQETQYF
DNA: TGTGCCAGCAGCACGGCAGCTGGTCTATTCTATCAGGAGACCCAGTACTTC